The 18 T cell receptor beta chains given below trace back to one sample, sequenced in a study of cytomegalovirus exposure and HLA in healthy donors. This PCR relied on a set of 60 Vbeta primers and 13 Jbeta primers. Profiled with immunoSEQ multiplex PCR; TCRdb holds only in-frame clones, not every one. The sample totals 50,000 to 80,000 clones. Source material: PBMCs. These receptors all stem from a woman between 18 and 29 years old in good health and CMV-seronegative.

The rearrangement uses TRBV19 and TRBJ2-7; 8 bases match TRBD1. V lost 5 bases to trimming and J lost 3 bases; unmatched junction nucleotides: 6. Germline CDR1 is LNHDA and CDR2 is SQIVND (reference sequence). This CDR3 is 14 amino acids long. This chain's CDR3 is CASSVDRGDYEQYF. The DNA for the CDR3 is TGTGCCAGTAGTGTCGACAGGGGCGACTACGAGCAGTACTTC. Supplemented by reference TRBV19 and TRBJ2-7, the full variable domain reads DGGITQSPKYLFRKEGQNVTLSCEQNLNHDAMYWYRQDPGQGLRLIYYSQIVNDFQKGDIAEGYSVSREKKESFPLTVTSAQKNPTAFYLCASSVDRGDYEQYFGPGTRLTVT.

V and J are TRBV2 and TRBJ1-5; TRBD1 matches 11 bases. CDR1 is SNHLY, CDR2 FYNNEI, per germline. J was trimmed by 1 base and V by 3 bases; bases with no gene match: 2. The CDR3 sequence is 16 residues long. CDR3 loop: CASSEGTGGSNQPQHF. The CDR3 DNA reads TGTGCCAGCAGTGAGGGGACAGGGGGGAGCAATCAGCCCCAGCATTTT.

This sequence joins TRBV5-6 and TRBJ2-7, with 7 bases that match TRBD2. The germline CDR1 and CDR2 sequences are SGHDT and YYEEEE. Trimming removed 3 bases from V and 2 bases from J; junction bases left unmatched: 5. This CDR3 has 14 residues. CDR3 DNA sequence: TGTGCCAGCAGCTCCGTGGGGGGGGCCTACGAGCAGTACTTC. This codes for CASSSVGGAYEQYF.

The rearrangement links TRBV6-1 to TRBJ1-2; D possibly corresponds to TRBD1 (6 bases). The CDR3 has 13 amino acids. Per the germline V gene, CDR1 is MNHNS and CDR2 is SASEGT. Between the trimmed V and J ends, which lost 5 bases and 8 bases, there was a span of 15 bases. The DNA of the CDR3 is TGTGCCAGCAGTAAACCAGGGGTGGAGGGCTACACCTTC. It encodes CASSKPGVEGYTF.

This sequence joins TRBV9 and TRBJ2-5, with TRBD1 identical over 8 bases. Germline-derived CDR1 and CDR2 are SGDLS and YYNGEE. The CDR3 is made up of 15 amino acids. V gave up 4 bases and J gave up 5 bases; unmatched junction bases: 10. The CDR3 DNA follows: TGTGCCAGCAGCCCATGGACAGGGCCGGTGGAGACCCAGTACTTC. Amino acids: CASSPWTGPVETQYF. The full variable domain, with the rest looked up from reference TRBV9 and TRBJ2-5, is DSGVTQTPKHLITATGQRVTLRCSPRSGDLSVYWYQQSLDQGLQFLIQYYNGEERAKGNILERFSAQQFPDLHSELNLSSLELGDSALYFCASSPWTGPVETQYFGPGTRLLVL.

V and J are TRBV6-5 and TRBJ2-7; maybe TRBD1 (6 bases). CDR3 length equals 13 residues. Germline CDR1 reads MNHEY; CDR2 reads SVGAGI. Trimming shortened V by 5 bases and J by 6 bases, and 14 bases separated the two germline ends. DNA of the CDR3: TGTGCCAGCAGTGAGGAGACAGGTTCCGAGCAGTACTTC. Its protein is CASSEETGSEQYF.

This chain joins TRBV5-6 and TRBJ2-7; D remains unclear. Germline V gene sequence: CDR1 SGHDT, CDR2 YYEEEE. CDR3 length: 13 amino acids. V was cut by 4 bases and J by 4 bases, with 12 bases left in between. The chain's CDR3 is CASSRKSGYEQYF. In DNA, the CDR3 is TGTGCCAGCAGCCGAAAATCAGGTTACGAGCAGTACTTC.

The V gene is TRBV19, the J gene TRBJ1-4; 7 nucleotides match TRBD1. The J segment lost 10 bases and the V segment lost 1 base, leaving 9 bases of the junction unmatched. The CDR3 has 15 residues. In germline, CDR1 is LNHDA, CDR2 SQIVND (reference sequence). The CDR3 DNA follows: TGTGCCAGTAGTATAGTGGGGCCACAGGGGAGAAAACTGTTTTTT. Translated: CASSIVGPQGRKLFF. The full variable domain, its missing parts supplied by reference TRBV19 and TRBJ1-4, is DGGITQSPKYLFRKEGQNVTLSCEQNLNHDAMYWYRQDPGQGLRLIYYSQIVNDFQKGDIAEGYSVSREKKESFPLTVTSAQKNPTAFYLCASSIVGPQGRKLFFGSGTQLSVL.

The J gene is TRBJ1-3, the V gene TRBV9; 7 bases align to TRBD1. The J segment lost 4 bases and the V segment lost 0 bases, leaving 4 bases of the junction unmatched. This CDR3 is 15 amino acids long. CDR1 and CDR2 from the germline V gene are SGDLS and YYNGEE. The CDR3 region is CASSVGGGTGNTIYF. CDR3 coding DNA: TGTGCCAGCAGCGTAGGAGGGGGCACAGGAAACACCATATATTTT. Full variable domain (rest looked up from reference TRBV9 and TRBJ1-3): DSGVTQTPKHLITATGQRVTLRCSPRSGDLSVYWYQQSLDQGLQFLIQYYNGEERAKGNILERFSAQQFPDLHSELNLSSLELGDSALYFCASSVGGGTGNTIYFGEGSWLTVV.

CDR3 protein: CARSWGPFSYEQYF. CDR3 coding DNA: TGTGCCAGAAGCTGGGGCCCTTTCTCCTACGAGCAGTACTTC. The rearrangement joins TRBV5-3 to TRBJ2-7; TRBD1 is a possible D gene (5 bases). TRBV5-3 counts as an open reading frame of uncertain function. V was shortened by 3 bases and J by 0 bases, with 10 bases between the two germline ends. This CDR3 has 14 residues.

The DNA of the CDR3 is TGCGCCAGCAGCTTGGCAGGGATCAACTATGGCTACACCTTC. Translated, it gives CASSLAGINYGYTF. The chain couples TRBV5-1 to TRBJ1-2, with TRBD1 as a possible D gene (5 bases). The V end was cut by 0 bases, the J end by 2 bases, with 8 bases between. Germline CDR1 and CDR2: SGHRS and YFSETQ. There are 14 residues in the CDR3.

The chain couples TRBV6-5 to TRBJ1-4; no clear D gene. The CDR3 loop spans 14 amino acids. CDR1 MNHEY and CDR2 SVGAGI come from the germline V gene. V was shortened by 5 bases and J by 1 base, with 8 bases between the two germline ends. In nucleotides, the CDR3 is TGTGCCAGCAGTGAAGAGGGAACTAATGAAAAACTGTTTTTT. It specifies CASSEEGTNEKLFF.

The rearrangement joins TRBV18 to TRBJ2-3; no firm D call. This CDR3 contains 11 residues. Trimming pared 6 bases from V and 5 bases from J, leaving 6 bases between. The V gene's germline CDR1 is KGHSH and CDR2 LQKENI. The CDR3: CASSPGDTQYF. The DNA of the CDR3 is TGTGCCAGCTCCCCGGGAGATACGCAGTATTTT.

The chain employs TRBV27 and TRBJ1-2, with TRBD1 as a possible D gene (6 bases). Trimming took off 5 bases at V and 0 bases at J, with 19 bases between the two ends. CDR3 size: 17 residues. Germline CDR1 is MNHEY and CDR2 is SMNVEV (reference sequence). CDR3 sequence: CASSPQRWGRPNYGYTF. The DNA for the CDR3 is TGTGCCAGCAGTCCGCAACGATGGGGGCGCCCTAACTATGGCTACACCTTC.

The V gene is TRBV4-2, the J gene TRBJ2-3; 10 nucleotides line up with TRBD2. After removal of 5 bases from V and 3 bases from J, the junction contained 8 bases not matched to a gene. This CDR3 region has 16 residues. Germline V gene lookup returns CDR1 LGHNA and CDR2 YNFKEQ. The CDR3 nucleotides are TGTGCCAGCAGCAATCTAGCGGGGGACTCGACAGATACGCAGTATTTT. Translated, it gives CASSNLAGDSTDTQYF.

This sequence joins TRBV6-1 and TRBJ1-2, with D possibly matching TRBD1 (5 bases). The CDR3 spans 12 residues. V lost 1 base, J lost 6 bases, and 6 bases lay in between. The germline V gene has CDR1 MNHNS and CDR2 SASEGT. The CDR3 spells CASSEVGDGYTF. CDR3 coding DNA: TGTGCCAGCAGTGAAGTAGGGGATGGCTACACCTTC.

The CDR3 loop reads CASSVADSMNTEAFF. Written as DNA, the CDR3 is TGTGCCAGCAGCGTAGCCGACAGTATGAACACTGAAGCTTTCTTT. The chain uses TRBV9 and TRBJ1-1, with D perhaps TRBD1 (5 bases). Germline values: CDR1 SGDLS, CDR2 YYNGEE. V dropped 0 bases and J dropped 0 bases, with 9 bases sitting between them. The CDR3 is 15 residues long.

The rearrangement joins TRBV6-1 to TRBJ2-3; D remains ambiguous. V was cut by 7 bases and J by 1 base, with 6 bases left in between. CDR1 MNHNS and CDR2 SASEGT come from the germline V gene. CDR3 size: 12 residues. In nucleotides, the CDR3 is TGTGCCAGCATGCAGGGCACAGATACGCAGTATTTT. Encoded protein: CASMQGTDTQYF.